The clone carrying this T cell receptor (beta chain) was detected ten times or more. Its antigen remains unknown. Graves' hyperthyroidism showing no ophthalmopathy progression within 18 months was considered stable. The sample originates from a study of T cells in Graves' hyperthyroidism and ophthalmopathy. Looking at the study overall: Specimen type is peripheral blood, collected at initial diagnosis prior to any treatment.

Using RNA transcripts as the source, TCR beta CDR3 regions were amplified. The primer set for the first-round RT-PCR of the TCR CDR3 was HTBI. Each CDR3 protein gets one entry after TCRdb re-called the multiplex PCR reads with MiXCR. The table lists some 510,000 distinct CDR3 sequences, about a fifth of them singletons. General study points: Among thyroid clonotypes expanded above 0.001, most also appeared in blood. In validation, the model predicted ophthalmopathy. These predictions came a median 6.5 months before onset.

This CDR3 comprises 15 residues. In germline, CDR1 is SGDLS, CDR2 YYNGEE. V lost 4 bases, J lost 4 bases, and 15 bases lay in between. The rearrangement joins TRBV9 to TRBJ1-3; D might be TRBD1 (6 bases). The sample was blood. This sequence was found in a man aged 18 to 30 with Graves' hyperthyroidism. CDR3 bases: TGTGCCAGCAGCTCGGACAGACCTCCGGGAAACACCATATATTTT. This translates into CASSSDRPPGNTIYF.